Included here is one T cell receptor (beta chain) sequence, with context. Per the original data handling: Amplification of reference gene primers provided the estimated nucleated cell counts. The repertoire was sequenced with immunoSEQ multiplex PCR; TCRdb's copy has only in-frame clones and lacks some. V, J and clone size are those of that table, while D and trimming were read from the DNA. The sample lists approximately 23,000 clones; 70% to 90% were seen once. The entry originates in a study of blood T cell repertoires in COVID-19. Turning to the study itself: Sites across the United States, Italy and Spain contributed samples from acute and convalescent COVID-19. Sources were T cells, B-cell-depleted T cells, or PBMCs; the material itself was cDNA or gDNA.

CDR1 SGHTS and CDR2 YDEGEE come from the germline V gene. V gave up 4 bases and J gave up 5 bases; unmatched junction bases: 5. CDR3 length: 14 residues. Sequenced sample: peripheral blood. The chain links TRBV5-8 to TRBJ2-3; 9 bases match TRBD2. The sequence was obtained from an elderly woman with active COVID-19. In DNA form, the CDR3 reads TGTGCCAGCAGCAAGGGACTAGCTGTAGATACGCAGTATTTT. It translates to CASSKGLAVDTQYF.